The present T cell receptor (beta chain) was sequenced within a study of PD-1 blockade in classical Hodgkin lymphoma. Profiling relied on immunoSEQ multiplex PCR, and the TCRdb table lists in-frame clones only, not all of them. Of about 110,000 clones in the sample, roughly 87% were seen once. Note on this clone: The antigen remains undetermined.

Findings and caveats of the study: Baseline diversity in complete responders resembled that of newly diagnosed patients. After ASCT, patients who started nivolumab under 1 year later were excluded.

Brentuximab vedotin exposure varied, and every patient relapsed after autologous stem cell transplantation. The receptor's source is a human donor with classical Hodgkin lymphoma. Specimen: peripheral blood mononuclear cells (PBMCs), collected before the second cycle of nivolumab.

CDR3 sequence: CASSLRQGGANVLTF. The CDR3 bases are TGTGCCAGCAGCTTAAGACAGGGAGGGGCCAACGTCCTGACTTTC. This rearrangement joins TRBV7-9 to TRBJ2-6; 7 bases map to TRBD1. The germline gives CDR1 SEHNR, CDR2 FQNEAQ (reference sequence). The CDR3 is 15 amino acids. Trimming at V came to 2 bases and at J to 4 bases, leaving 2 bases not matched to a gene.